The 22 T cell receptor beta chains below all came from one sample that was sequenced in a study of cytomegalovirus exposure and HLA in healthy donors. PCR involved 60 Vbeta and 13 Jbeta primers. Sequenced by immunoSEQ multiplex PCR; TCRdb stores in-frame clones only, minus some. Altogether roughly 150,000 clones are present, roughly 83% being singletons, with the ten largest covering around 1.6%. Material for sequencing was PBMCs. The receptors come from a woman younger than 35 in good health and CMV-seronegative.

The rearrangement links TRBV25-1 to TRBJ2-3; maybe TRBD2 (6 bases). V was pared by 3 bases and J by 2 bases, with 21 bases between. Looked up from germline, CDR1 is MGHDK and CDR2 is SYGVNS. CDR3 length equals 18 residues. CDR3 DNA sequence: TGTGCCAGCAGTGAGGCTGCGGATTGGGGGGTATTCACAGATACGCAGTATTTT. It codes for CASSEAADWGVFTDTQYF. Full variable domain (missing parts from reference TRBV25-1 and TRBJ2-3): EADIYQTPRYLVIGTGKKITLECSQTMGHDKMYWYQQDPGMELHLIHYSYGVNSTEKGDLSSESTVSRIRTEHFPLTLESARPSHTSQYLCASSEAADWGVFTDTQYFGPGTRLTVL.

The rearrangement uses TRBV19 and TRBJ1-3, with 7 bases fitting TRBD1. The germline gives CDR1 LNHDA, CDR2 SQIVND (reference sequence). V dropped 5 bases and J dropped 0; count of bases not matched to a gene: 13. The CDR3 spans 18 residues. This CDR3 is CASSPRRGQDFSGNTIYF. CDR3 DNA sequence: TGTGCCAGTAGTCCGCGGCGAGGACAGGACTTCTCTGGAAACACCATATATTTT.

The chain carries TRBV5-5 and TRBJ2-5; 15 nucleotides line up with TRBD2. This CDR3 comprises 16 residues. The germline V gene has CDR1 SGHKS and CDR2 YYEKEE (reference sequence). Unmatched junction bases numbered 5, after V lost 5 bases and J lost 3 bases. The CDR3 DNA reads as TGTGCCAGCAGTCCTCGGACTAGCGGGGGGGAAGAGACCCAGTACTTC. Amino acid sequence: CASSPRTSGGEETQYF.

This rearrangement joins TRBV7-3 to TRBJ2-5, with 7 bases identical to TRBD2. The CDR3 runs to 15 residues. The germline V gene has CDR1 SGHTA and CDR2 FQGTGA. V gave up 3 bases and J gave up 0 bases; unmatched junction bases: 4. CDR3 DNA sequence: TGTGCCAGCAGCTTGCGCGGGGGATACCAAGAGACCCAGTACTTC. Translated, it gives CASSLRGGYQETQYF.

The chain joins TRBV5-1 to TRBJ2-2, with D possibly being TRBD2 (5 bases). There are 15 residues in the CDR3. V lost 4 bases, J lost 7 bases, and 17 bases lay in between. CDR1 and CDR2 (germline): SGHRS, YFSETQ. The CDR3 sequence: CASSPGLRRNGELFF. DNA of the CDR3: TGCGCCAGCAGCCCAGGACTTAGGCGCAACGGGGAGCTGTTTTTT.

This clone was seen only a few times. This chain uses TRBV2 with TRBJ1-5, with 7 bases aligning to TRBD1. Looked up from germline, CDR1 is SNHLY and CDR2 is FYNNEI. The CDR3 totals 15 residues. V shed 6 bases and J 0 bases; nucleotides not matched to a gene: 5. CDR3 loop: CASSRDSYSNQPQHF. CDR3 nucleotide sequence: TGTGCCAGCAGCCGGGACAGCTATAGCAATCAGCCCCAGCATTTT.

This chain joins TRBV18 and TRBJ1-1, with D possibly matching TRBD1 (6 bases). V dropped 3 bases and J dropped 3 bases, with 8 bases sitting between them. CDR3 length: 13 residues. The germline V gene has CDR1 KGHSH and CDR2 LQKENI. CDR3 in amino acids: CASSPQGYTEAFF. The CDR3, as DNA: TGTGCCAGCTCACCTCAGGGGTACACTGAAGCTTTCTTT.

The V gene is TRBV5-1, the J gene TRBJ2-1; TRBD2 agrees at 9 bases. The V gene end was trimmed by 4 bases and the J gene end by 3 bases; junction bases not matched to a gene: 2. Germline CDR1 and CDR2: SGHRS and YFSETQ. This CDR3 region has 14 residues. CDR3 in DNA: TGCGCCAGCAGCCGAGCGGGGGGCTACAATGAGCAGTTCTTC. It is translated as CASSRAGGYNEQFF.

The CDR3 nucleotides read TGTGCCAGCCCAGGTGGTAGGTGGAAGACCCAGTACTTC. This translates into CASPGGRWKTQYF. This chain joins TRBV7-9 and TRBJ2-5, with D unclear. The V gene's germline CDR1 is SEHNR and CDR2 FQNEAQ (reference sequence). The CDR3 length is 13 residues. The V gene lost 8 bases and the J gene lost 6 bases, with 16 bases spanning the gap.

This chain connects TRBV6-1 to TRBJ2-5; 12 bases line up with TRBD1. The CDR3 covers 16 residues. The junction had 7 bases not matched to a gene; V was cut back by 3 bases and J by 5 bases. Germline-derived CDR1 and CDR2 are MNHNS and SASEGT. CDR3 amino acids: CASSDGTGGAGETQYF. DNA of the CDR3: TGTGCCAGCAGTGATGGGACAGGGGGCGCGGGGGAGACCCAGTACTTC.

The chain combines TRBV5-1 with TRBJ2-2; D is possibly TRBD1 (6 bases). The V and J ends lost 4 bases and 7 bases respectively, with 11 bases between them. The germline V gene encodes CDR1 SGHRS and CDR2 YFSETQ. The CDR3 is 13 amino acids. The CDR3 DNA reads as TGCGCCAGCAGCAGTTCAGGGGTCGGGGAGCTGTTTTTT. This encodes CASSSSGVGELFF. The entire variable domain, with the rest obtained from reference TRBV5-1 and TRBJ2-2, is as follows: KAGVTQTPRYLIKTRGQQVTLSCSPISGHRSVSWYQQTPGQGLQFLFEYFSETQRNKGNFPGRFSGRQFSNSRSEMNVSTLELGDSALYLCASSSSGVGELFFGEGSRLTVL.

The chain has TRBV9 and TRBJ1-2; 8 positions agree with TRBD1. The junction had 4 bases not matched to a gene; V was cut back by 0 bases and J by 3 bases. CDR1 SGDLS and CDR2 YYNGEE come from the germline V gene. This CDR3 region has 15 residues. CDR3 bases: TGTGCCAGCAGCGTAGCATACAGGGGGGACTATGGCTACACCTTC. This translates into CASSVAYRGDYGYTF.

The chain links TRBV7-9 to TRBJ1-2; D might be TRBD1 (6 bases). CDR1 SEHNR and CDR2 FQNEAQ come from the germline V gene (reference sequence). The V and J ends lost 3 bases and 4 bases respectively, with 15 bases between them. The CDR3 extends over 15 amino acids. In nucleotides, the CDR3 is TGTGCCAGCAGCTTTCAAATCGGACAGCCCTATGGCTACACCTTC. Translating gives CASSFQIGQPYGYTF.

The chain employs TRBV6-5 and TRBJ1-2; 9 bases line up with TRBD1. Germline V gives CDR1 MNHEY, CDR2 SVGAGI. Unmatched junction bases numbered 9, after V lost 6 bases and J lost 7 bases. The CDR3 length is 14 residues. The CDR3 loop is CASRSTGTGSGYTF. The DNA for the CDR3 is TGTGCCAGCAGGTCAACCGGGACAGGGTCTGGCTACACCTTC.

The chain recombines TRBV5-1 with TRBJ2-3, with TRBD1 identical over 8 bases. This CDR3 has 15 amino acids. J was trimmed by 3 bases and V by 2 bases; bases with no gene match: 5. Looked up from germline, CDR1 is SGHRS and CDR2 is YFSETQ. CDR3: CASSFQGAGTDTQYF. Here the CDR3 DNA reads TGCGCCAGCAGCTTCCAGGGGGCAGGTACAGATACGCAGTATTTT. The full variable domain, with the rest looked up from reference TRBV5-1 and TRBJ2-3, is KAGVTQTPRYLIKTRGQQVTLSCSPISGHRSVSWYQQTPGQGLQFLFEYFSETQRNKGNFPGRFSGRQFSNSRSEMNVSTLELGDSALYLCASSFQGAGTDTQYFGPGTRLTVL.

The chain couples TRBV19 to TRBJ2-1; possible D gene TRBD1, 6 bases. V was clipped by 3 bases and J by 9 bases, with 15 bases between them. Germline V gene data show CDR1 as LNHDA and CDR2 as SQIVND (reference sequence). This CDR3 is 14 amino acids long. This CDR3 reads CASSIGGRAGEQFF. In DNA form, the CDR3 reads TGTGCCAGTAGTATTGGGGGCAGGGCTGGTGAGCAGTTCTTC. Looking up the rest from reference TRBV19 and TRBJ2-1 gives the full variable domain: DGGITQSPKYLFRKEGQNVTLSCEQNLNHDAMYWYRQDPGQGLRLIYYSQIVNDFQKGDIAEGYSVSREKKESFPLTVTSAQKNPTAFYLCASSIGGRAGEQFFGPGTRLTVL.

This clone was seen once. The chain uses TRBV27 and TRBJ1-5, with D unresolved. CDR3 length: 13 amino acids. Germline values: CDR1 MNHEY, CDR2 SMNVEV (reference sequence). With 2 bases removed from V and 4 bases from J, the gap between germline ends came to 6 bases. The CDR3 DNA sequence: TGTGCCAGCAGTTTAGCCGGGAATCAGCCCCAGCATTTT. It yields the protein CASSLAGNQPQHF.

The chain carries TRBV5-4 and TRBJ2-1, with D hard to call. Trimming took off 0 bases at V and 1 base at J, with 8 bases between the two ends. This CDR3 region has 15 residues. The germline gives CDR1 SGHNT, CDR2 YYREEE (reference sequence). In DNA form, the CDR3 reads TGTGCCAGCAGCTTGGACAGTTATTCCTACAATGAGCAGTTCTTC. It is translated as CASSLDSYSYNEQFF.

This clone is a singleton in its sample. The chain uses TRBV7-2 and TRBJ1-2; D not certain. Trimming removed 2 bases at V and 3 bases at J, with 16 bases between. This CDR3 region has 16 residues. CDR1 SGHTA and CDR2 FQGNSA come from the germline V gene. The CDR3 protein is CASSLFLGTGDYGYTF. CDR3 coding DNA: TGTGCCAGCAGCTTATTTTTAGGCACCGGAGACTATGGCTACACCTTC.

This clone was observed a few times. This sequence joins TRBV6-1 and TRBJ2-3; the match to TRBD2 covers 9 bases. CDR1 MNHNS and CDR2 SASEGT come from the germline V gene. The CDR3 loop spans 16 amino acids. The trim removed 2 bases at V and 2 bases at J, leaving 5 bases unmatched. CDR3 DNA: TGTGCCAGCAGTGAATCGCGGGGGGGCCCCACAGATACGCAGTATTTT. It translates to CASSESRGGPTDTQYF.

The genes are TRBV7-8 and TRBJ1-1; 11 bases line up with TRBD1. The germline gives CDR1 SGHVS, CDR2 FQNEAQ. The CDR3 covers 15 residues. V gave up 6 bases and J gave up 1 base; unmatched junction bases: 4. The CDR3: CASRDGTGGNTEAFF. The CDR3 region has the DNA TGTGCCAGCAGGGACGGGACAGGGGGGAACACTGAAGCTTTCTTT.

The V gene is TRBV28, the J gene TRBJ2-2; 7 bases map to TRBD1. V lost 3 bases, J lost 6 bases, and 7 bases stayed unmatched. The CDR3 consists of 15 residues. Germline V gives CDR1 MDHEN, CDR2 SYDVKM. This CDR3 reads CASSFFDRVPGELFF. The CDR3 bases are TGTGCCAGCAGTTTTTTTGACAGGGTCCCCGGGGAGCTGTTTTTT.